This T cell receptor (beta chain) derives from a study of tumor-infiltrating lymphocytes in localized non-small cell lung cancer. Study-wide context: Several tumor histologies, both smoking statuses, and some post-neoadjuvant chemotherapy samples were included.

CDR3 length equals 13 residues. In germline, CDR1 is MNHEY, CDR2 SVGAGI. The V segment lost 10 bases and the J segment 3 bases; nucleotides outside the gene matches: 5. Study results and limitations: TCR sequencing covered a subset of patients with enough tissue. T-cell fraction did not differ between immunotypes IM1 and IM2. TCRbeta sequencing showed higher T cell infiltration in tumors than uninvolved lung.

TCRdb's copy holds only in-frame clones and misses some; the assay was immunoSEQ multiplex PCR. The table records 20,000 to 30,000 clones, less than 70% of them present only once. Remarks on this clone: As yet, its antigen is unknown.

The sample was lung tumor tissue. The chain is built from TRBV6-5 and TRBJ2-7; 11 bases line up with TRBD1. The receptor's source is a human donor with non-small cell lung cancer. CDR3 in amino acids: CATYGTGGYEQYF. In DNA, the CDR3 is TGTGCCACCTACGGGACAGGGGGCTACGAGCAGTACTTC.